This T cell receptor beta chain was captured in a study of blood T cell repertoires in COVID-19. The CDR3 sequence is 13 residues long. Trimming cost V 9 bases and J 9 bases, with 20 bases left between them. In germline, CDR1 is ENHRY, CDR2 SYGVKD. This clone has just a few counts. The protocol was immunoSEQ multiplex PCR, while the TCRdb copy is restricted to in-frame clones and leaves out a portion. This table holds 200,000 to 250,000 clones, just over 85% found once. The clonotype comes from a man aged 25 to 40 who had recovered from COVID-19. The material sequenced was peripheral blood. V and J are TRBV10-3 and TRBJ1-2; tentatively, D is TRBD1 (6 bases). The DNA of the CDR3 is TGTGCCATTCAGGAGGGAGGGGGTGCAAGCTACACCTTC. Its protein product is CAIQEGGGASYTF.